This T cell receptor (beta chain) was obtained from a study of T cells in women clearing cervical HPV infection. Study-wide context: Cases were women with histologically confirmed HPV16-related CIN3 or worse, including 2 invasive cancers. Case blood drawn at lesion detection; control blood after infection cleared. Points from the study as a whole: Repertoire richness, not evenness, was significantly elevated in CIN3+ cases versus controls.

Assay: immunoSEQ multiplex PCR; the TCRdb copy retains only in-frame clones and omits some. This listing includes about 31,000 clones. Remarks on this clone: Its specificity is not known. The observed sequence ends 3 residues before the CDR3 terminus, with the missing tail filled in from the germline J gene.

Germline lookup yields CDR1 SGHRS and CDR2 YFSETQ. CDR3 length: 14 residues. What was sequenced was blood buffy coat. The sequence was obtained from a woman aged 18 to 75 with a cervical HPV16 infection that either progressed to CIN3+ or cleared (not recorded which). The chain carries TRBV5-1 and TRBJ2-4; D may be TRBD1 (6 bases). This CDR3 is CASSLDRVLDGQYF. CDR3 DNA (partial): TGCGCCAGCAGCTTGGACAGGGTATTAGACGGT.